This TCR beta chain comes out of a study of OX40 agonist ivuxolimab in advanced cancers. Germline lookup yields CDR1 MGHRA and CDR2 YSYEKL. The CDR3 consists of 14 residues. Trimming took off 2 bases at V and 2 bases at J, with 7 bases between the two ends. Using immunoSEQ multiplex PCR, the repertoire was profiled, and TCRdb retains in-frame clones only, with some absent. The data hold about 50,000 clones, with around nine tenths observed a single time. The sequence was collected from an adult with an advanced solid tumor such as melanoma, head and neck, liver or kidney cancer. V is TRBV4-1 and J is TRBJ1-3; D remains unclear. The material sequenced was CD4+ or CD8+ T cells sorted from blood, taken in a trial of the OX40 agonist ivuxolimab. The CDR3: CASSQFSAGNTIYF. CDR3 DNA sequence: TGCGCCAGCAGCCAATTTAGCGCTGGAAACACCATATATTTT.